This T cell receptor (beta chain) was sequenced for a study of regulatory T cells in long-lasting Graves disease. This clonotype was seen many times. Its antigen is currently unknown. Time point meaning: persistent/refractory GD, antithyroid drugs over 5 years with positive TRAb. Making the TCR library involved RNA that had been extracted from PBMCs. General observations from the study: Whereas new patients shared about a thousand public clonotypes, persistent patients shared more, at about 2,700. Accuracy was perhaps lowered by the small sample size.

Building the TCR beta libraries relied on iRepertoire HTBI primers, and CDR3 regions underwent Arm-PCR. Using its own MiXCR run on the multiplex PCR reads, TCRdb lists one record per CDR3 protein. The table lists about 470,000 distinct CDR3 sequences, roughly 21% of them singletons. The TCR comes from a female donor with Graves disease. The specimen was peripheral blood mononuclear cells (PBMCs), collected when the disease was refractory, from a patient treated with antithyroid drugs.

Here the CDR3 DNA reads TGTGCCAGCAGTTTCGGGGGGAGGGGGGAAGAGACCCAGTACTTC. Its protein is CASSFGGRGEETQYF. V is TRBV12-3 or TRBV12-4 and J is TRBJ2-5; possible D gene TRBD2, 7 bases. The CDR3 is 15 residues long. Trimming took off 3 bases at V and 3 bases at J, with 14 bases between the two ends.